This TCR beta chain was documented in a study of blood T cell repertoires in COVID-19. Study context: Acute-phase and convalescent COVID-19 samples originated in the United States, Italy and Spain.

Authors' analysis steps: Quantification of nucleated cells was approximated via reference gene primer amplification. Sequencing used immunoSEQ multiplex PCR; TCRdb keeps in-frame clones, though not all of them. V, J and clone size reflect that table, while D and trimming were determined from the DNA. The top ten clones hold 13% to 15% of a sample with about 160,000 clones, roughly 80% of them seen once. The junction had 16 bases not matched to a gene; V was cut back by 3 bases and J by 0 bases. Germline V lookup: CDR1 KGHSH, CDR2 LQKENI. This CDR3 region has 19 residues. The sample comprised peripheral blood. This TCR came from a man younger than 35 with active or convalescent COVID-19. This chain joins TRBV18 and TRBJ2-7, with TRBD2 matching 8 bases. This CDR3 reads CASSPYTTGQRESSYEQYF. Written as DNA, the CDR3 is TGTGCCAGCTCACCCTACACCACAGGCCAGCGGGAGTCCTCCTACGAGCAGTACTTC.